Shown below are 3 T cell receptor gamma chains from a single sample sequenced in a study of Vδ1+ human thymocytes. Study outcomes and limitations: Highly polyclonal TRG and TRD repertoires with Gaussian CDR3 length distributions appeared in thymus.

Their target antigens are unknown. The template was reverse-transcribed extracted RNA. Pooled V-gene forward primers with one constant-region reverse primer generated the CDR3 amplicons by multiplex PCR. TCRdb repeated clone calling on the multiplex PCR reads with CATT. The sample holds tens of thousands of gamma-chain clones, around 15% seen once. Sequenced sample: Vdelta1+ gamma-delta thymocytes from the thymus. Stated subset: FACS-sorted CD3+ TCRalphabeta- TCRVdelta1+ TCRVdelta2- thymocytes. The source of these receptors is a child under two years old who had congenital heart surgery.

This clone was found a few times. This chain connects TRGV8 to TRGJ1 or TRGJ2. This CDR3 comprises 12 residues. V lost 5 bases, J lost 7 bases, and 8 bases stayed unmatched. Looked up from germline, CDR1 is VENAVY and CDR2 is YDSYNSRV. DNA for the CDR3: TGTGCCACCTGGGGCACGGGGTATAAGAAACTCTTT. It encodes CATWGTGYKKLF.

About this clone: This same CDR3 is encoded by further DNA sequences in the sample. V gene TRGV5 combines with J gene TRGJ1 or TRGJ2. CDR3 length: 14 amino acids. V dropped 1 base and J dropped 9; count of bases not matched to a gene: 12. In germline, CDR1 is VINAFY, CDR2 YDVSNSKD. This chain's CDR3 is CATWDRPDYLKKLF. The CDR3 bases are TGTGCCACCTGGGACAGACCGGATTACCTTAAGAAACTCTTT.

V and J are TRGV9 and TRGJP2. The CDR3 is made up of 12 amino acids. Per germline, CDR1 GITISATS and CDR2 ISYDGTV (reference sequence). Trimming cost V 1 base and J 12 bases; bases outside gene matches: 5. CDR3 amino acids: CALWEVRRIKTF. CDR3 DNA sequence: TGTGCCTTGTGGGAGGTACGGCGGATCAAGACGTTT.